These 12 T cell receptor beta chains originate from one sample sequenced in a study of CD8+ T cells in alopecia areata. Treatment: oral pan-JAK inhibitor, 5-10 mg twice daily. As the sequencing template, cDNA was produced by extracting RNA and reverse transcribing it. TCRdb's copy holds only in-frame clones and misses some; the assay was immunoSEQ multiplex PCR. The table includes 200,000 to 250,000 clones, less than 75% detected once. The specimen comprised CD4+ T cells sorted from blood, sampled at week 4, from a patient treated with tofacitinib. These receptors were obtained from a human donor with alopecia areata.

Only a few counts were recorded for this clone. This chain uses TRBV6-5 with TRBJ2-2, with unresolved D. The CDR3 extends over 14 amino acids. Looked up from germline, CDR1 is MNHEY and CDR2 is SVGAGI. Trimming shortened V by 10 bases and J by 2 bases, and 14 bases separated the two germline ends. CDR3 coding DNA: TGTGCCACCACGCCACTTAGAAACACCGGGGAGCTGTTTTTT. Translation: CATTPLRNTGELFF.

The rearrangement links TRBV25-1 to TRBJ1-2; no clear D. Germline assignment: CDR1 MGHDK and CDR2 SYGVNS. Between the trimmed V and J ends, which lost 2 bases and 6 bases, there was a span of 7 bases. The CDR3 covers 12 residues. The CDR3 sequence: CASSEPPHGYTF. The CDR3 bases are TGTGCCAGCAGTGAACCCCCCCATGGCTACACCTTC.

The chain links TRBV29-1 to TRBJ2-1, with D possibly being TRBD1 or TRBD2 (5 bases each). The CDR3 spans 10 residues. The ends were cut back, 7 bases at V and 7 bases at J, with 8 bases in the middle. Germline V gives CDR1 SQVTM, CDR2 ANQGSEA. CDR3 bases: TGCAGCGCCGGGGCGAATGAGCAGTTCTTC. This gives the protein CSAGANEQFF.

This clone was seen a few times. This chain connects TRBV19 to TRBJ2-3; 7 nucleotides line up with TRBD2. Germline V gene data show CDR1 as LNHDA and CDR2 as SQIVND (reference sequence). Trimming at V came to 10 bases and at J to 0 bases, leaving 4 bases not matched to a gene. The CDR3 has 13 amino acids. CDR3 amino acids: CATSGASTDTQYF. The CDR3 coding sequence is TGTGCCACCAGCGGGGCGAGCACAGATACGCAGTATTTT. The full variable domain, its missing parts supplied by reference TRBV19 and TRBJ2-3, is DGGITQSPKYLFRKEGQNVTLSCEQNLNHDAMYWYRQDPGQGLRLIYYSQIVNDFQKGDIAEGYSVSREKKESFPLTVTSAQKNPTAFYLCATSGASTDTQYFGPGTRLTVL.

This clone was counted only a few times. The chain uses TRBV5-6 and TRBJ2-7; D is unresolved. This CDR3 is built from 13 residues. Germline CDR1 reads SGHDT; CDR2 reads YYEEEE. Trimming stripped 4 bases from V and 3 bases from J, with 11 bases between. CDR3: CASSATELYEQYF. CDR3 in DNA: TGTGCCAGCAGCGCAACAGAGCTCTACGAGCAGTACTTC.

The rearrangement uses TRBV5-1 and TRBJ2-5; TRBD1 matches at 10 bases. The CDR3 loop spans 14 amino acids. V trimming: 4 bases; J trimming: 3 bases; junction bases outside the gene matches: 3. Germline-derived CDR1 and CDR2 are SGHRS and YFSETQ. The CDR3 is CASSPGQGKETQYF. CDR3 DNA sequence: TGCGCCAGCAGCCCGGGACAGGGGAAAGAGACCCAGTACTTC.

The rearrangement links TRBV4-3 to TRBJ2-1; 7 positions agree with TRBD2. V lost 1 base, J lost 8 bases, and 14 bases stayed unmatched. Germline V gives CDR1 LGHNA, CDR2 YSLEER. The length of the CDR3 is 17 residues. CDR3 region: CASSQVGTSEGGYEQFF. For the CDR3, the DNA is TGCGCCAGCAGCCAAGTCGGGACCTCTGAGGGAGGGTATGAGCAGTTCTTC.

V usage is TRBV5-1 and J usage is TRBJ1-1; the D is unclear. Deletions cut 1 base from V and 1 base from J, with 8 bases between. The length of the CDR3 is 14 residues. From germline, CDR1 is SGHRS and CDR2 YFSETQ. The CDR3 spells CASSLNSANTEAFF. The CDR3 DNA follows: TGCGCCAGCAGCTTGAACAGTGCGAACACTGAAGCTTTCTTT.

The chain couples TRBV5-1 to TRBJ2-7, with 8 positions matching TRBD1. The CDR3 spans 15 residues. J gave up 3 bases and V 4 bases, and 9 bases lay outside the gene matches. CDR1 is SGHRS and CDR2 is YFSETQ in the germline V gene. The CDR3 DNA reads TGCGCCAGCAGCGTGGGACAGGCCACGGGCTACGAGCAGTACTTC. The encoded protein is CASSVGQATGYEQYF.

In this sample, this clone turned up a few times. This sequence joins TRBV29-1 and TRBJ1-4; 7 nucleotides line up with TRBD1. V trimming: 7 bases; J trimming: 7 bases; junction bases outside the gene matches: 9. The germline CDR1 and CDR2 sequences are SQVTM and ANQGSEA. This CDR3 has 13 residues. The CDR3 DNA reads as TGCAGCGCACAGACAGGGCTCATTGAAAAACTGTTTTTT. Protein sequence: CSAQTGLIEKLFF.

The sample holds many counts of this clone. This chain uses TRBV7-9 with TRBJ1-2; D is uncertain. This CDR3 comprises 14 residues. Trimming took off 1 base at V and 2 bases at J, with 8 bases between the two ends. Germline V CDR1 and CDR2: SEHNR, FQNEAQ (reference sequence). The CDR3 sequence: CASSLEQYNYGYTF. CDR3 DNA sequence: TGTGCCAGCAGCTTAGAACAGTACAACTATGGCTACACCTTC.

The chain is built from TRBV5-6 and TRBJ2-6, with 12 bases matching TRBD1. The J segment lost 4 bases and the V segment lost 5 bases, leaving 10 bases of the junction unmatched. Germline lookup yields CDR1 SGHDT and CDR2 YYEEEE. CDR3 length: 18 amino acids. The CDR3 DNA is TGTGCCAGCAGAAAACTCCGGGACAGGGGGCAGGGGGCCAACGTCCTGACTTTC. This encodes CASRKLRDRGQGANVLTF. Complete variable domain (other parts from reference TRBV5-6 and TRBJ2-6): DAGVTQSPTHLIKTRGQQVTLRCSPKSGHDTVSWYQQALGQGPQFIFQYYEEEERQRGNFPDRFSGHQFPNYSSELNVNALLLGDSALYLCASRKLRDRGQGANVLTFGAGSRLTVL.